This T cell receptor beta chain was documented in a study of shared clonotypes between healthy human individuals. For the study at large: Each donor had three CD4 naive, three CD4 memory, two CD8 naive and one CD8 memory plate. Study outcomes and limitations: Sharing of clonotypes among donors was expected to vary with sequencing depth.

The method was immunoSEQ multiplex PCR; TCRdb's version includes in-frame clones alone and lacks a portion of them. This repertoire shows hundreds of thousands of clones, approximately 90% found once; its top ten account for nearly 25%. The naive CD8 subset, CD45RO-negative cells positively selected for CCR7, excluded terminally differentiated effector memory CD45RA+ cells. Donors, healthy HIV-negative adults, lacked recent acute infections or vaccinations. Germline V gives CDR1 MGHRA, CDR2 YSYEKL. The CDR3 covers 16 residues. V shed 0 bases and J 4 bases; nucleotides not matched to a gene: 5. Note on this clone: As yet, its antigen is unknown.

Sequenced sample: naive CD8+ T cells sorted from blood. The TCR was taken from a man between 25 and 39 years old in good health. V and J are TRBV4-1 and TRBJ2-3, with TRBD2 matching over 9 bases. CDR3 in DNA: TGCGCCAGCAGCCAAGAGGAGCGGGAGGTTCCAGATACGCAGTATTTT. This sequence encodes CASSQEEREVPDTQYF.